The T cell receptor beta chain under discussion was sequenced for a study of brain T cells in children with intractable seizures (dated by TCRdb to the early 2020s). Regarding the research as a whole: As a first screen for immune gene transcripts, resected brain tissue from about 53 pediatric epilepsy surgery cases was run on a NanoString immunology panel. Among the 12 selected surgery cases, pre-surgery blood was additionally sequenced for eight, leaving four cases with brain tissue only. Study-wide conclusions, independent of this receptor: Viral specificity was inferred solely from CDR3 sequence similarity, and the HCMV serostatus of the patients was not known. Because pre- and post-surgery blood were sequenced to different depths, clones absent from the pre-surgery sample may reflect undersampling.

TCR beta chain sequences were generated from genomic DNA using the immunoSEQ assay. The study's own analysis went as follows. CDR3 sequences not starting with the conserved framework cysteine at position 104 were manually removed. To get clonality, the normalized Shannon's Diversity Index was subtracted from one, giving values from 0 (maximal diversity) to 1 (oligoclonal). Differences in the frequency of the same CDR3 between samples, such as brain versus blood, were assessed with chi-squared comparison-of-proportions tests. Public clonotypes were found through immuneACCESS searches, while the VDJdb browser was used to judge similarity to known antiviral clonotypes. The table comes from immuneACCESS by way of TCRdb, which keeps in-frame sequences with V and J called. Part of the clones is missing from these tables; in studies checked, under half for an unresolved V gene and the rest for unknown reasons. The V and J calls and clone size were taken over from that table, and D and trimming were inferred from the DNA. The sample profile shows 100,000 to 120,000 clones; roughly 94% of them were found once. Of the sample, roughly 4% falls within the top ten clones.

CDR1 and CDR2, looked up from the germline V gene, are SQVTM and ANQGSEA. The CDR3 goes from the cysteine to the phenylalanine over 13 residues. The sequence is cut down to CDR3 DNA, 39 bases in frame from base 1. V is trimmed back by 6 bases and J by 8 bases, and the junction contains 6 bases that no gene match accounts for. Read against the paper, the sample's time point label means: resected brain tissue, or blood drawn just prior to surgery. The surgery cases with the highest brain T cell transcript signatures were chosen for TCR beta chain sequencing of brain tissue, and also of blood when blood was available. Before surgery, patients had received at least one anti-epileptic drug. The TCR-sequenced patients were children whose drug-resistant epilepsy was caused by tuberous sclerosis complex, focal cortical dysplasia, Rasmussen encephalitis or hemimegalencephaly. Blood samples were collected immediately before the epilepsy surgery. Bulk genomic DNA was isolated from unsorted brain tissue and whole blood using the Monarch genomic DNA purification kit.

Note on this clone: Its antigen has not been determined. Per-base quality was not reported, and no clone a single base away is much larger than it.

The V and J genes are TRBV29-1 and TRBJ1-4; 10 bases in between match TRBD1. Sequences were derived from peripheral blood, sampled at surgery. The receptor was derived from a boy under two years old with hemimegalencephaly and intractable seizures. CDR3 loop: CSVSTGGGEKLFF. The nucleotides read TGCAGCGTGTCGACAGGGGGCGGCGAAAAACTGTTTTTT.